These T cell receptor beta chains were read from a single sample in a study of OX40 agonist ivuxolimab in advanced cancers. This table comes from immunoSEQ multiplex PCR, and its TCRdb copy is limited to in-frame clones, with some not included. The table includes approximately 63,000 clones, roughly 85% detected once. Source: CD4+ or CD8+ T cells sorted from blood, taken in a trial of the OX40 agonist ivuxolimab. The receptors originated from an adult with an advanced solid tumor such as melanoma, head and neck, liver or kidney cancer. CDR3s include the opening cysteine and the closing phenylalanine or tryptophan. D genes are given only for firm matches. Part of the rows lack a size; the others show once, few, many or a class for expanded clones.

size	D	J	V	CDR3	DNA
NA	NA	TRBJ1-2	TRBV25-1	CASSRNYGYTF	TGTGCCAGCAGTCGTAACTATGGCTACACCTTC
NA	NA	TRBJ2-2	TRBV4-2	CASSQDRDTGELFF	TGTGCCAGCAGCCAAGATCGGGACACCGGGGAGCTGTTTTTT
NA	NA	TRBJ2-7	TRBV6-5	CATDPGRYYEQYF	TGTGCCACAGACCCGGGACGGTACTACGAGCAGTACTTC
NA	NA	TRBJ2-5	TRBV6-1	CASSPGLLQETQYF	TGTGCCAGCAGTCCGGGACTCCTACAAGAGACCCAGTACTTC
NA	NA	TRBJ2-2	TRBV28	CASSLRGSTGELFF	TGTGCCAGCAGTTTGAGGGGGAGCACCGGGGAGCTGTTTTTT
NA	TRBD1	TRBJ1-1	TRBV5-1	CASSLRDSNTEAFF	TGCGCCAGCAGCTTGAGGGACAGCAACACTGAAGCTTTCTTT
NA	NA	TRBJ1-5	TRBV15	CATSRDRIQPQHF	TGTGCCACCAGCAGAGATCGGATTCAGCCCCAGCATTTT
NA	NA	TRBJ2-5	TRBV28	CASSPPQRGGQYF	TGTGCCAGCAGCCCGCCCCAGCGAGGGGGCCAGTACTTC
NA	TRBD2	TRBJ2-1	TRBV5-1	CASSLDRAGGYNEQFF	TGCGCCAGCAGCTTGGATCGAGCGGGAGGGTACAATGAGCAGTTCTTC
NA	NA	TRBJ1-1	TRBV5-4	CASSLEVNTEAFF	TGTGCCAGCAGCTTGGAAGTGAACACTGAAGCTTTCTTT
NA	TRBD1	TRBJ2-3	TRBV5-1	CARRTGGQGLTDTQYF	TGCGCCAGACGTACCGGGGGACAGGGGTTAACAGATACGCAGTATTTT
NA	NA	TRBJ1-2	TRBV19	CASSTTESYGYTF	TGTGCCAGTAGTACGACGGAATCCTATGGCTACACCTTC
NA	NA	TRBJ2-7	TRBV5-1	CASSLVSGETPYEQYF	TGCGCCAGCAGCTTGGTCAGTGGGGAGACCCCCTACGAGCAGTACTTC
NA	NA	TRBJ2-7	TRBV6-1	CASSARDPYYEQYF	TGTGCCAGCAGTGCTCGGGACCCCTACTACGAGCAGTACTTC
once	TRBD2	TRBJ2-7	TRBV6-5	CASSYSGGEQYF	TGTGCCAGCAGTTACTCGGGGGGGGAGCAGTACTTC
NA	NA	TRBJ1-3	TRBV11-3	CASSPGRVSGNTIYF	TGTGCCAGCAGCCCAGGACGGGTCTCTGGAAACACCATATATTTT
NA	NA	TRBJ1-2	TRBV5-1	CASSLGFGGGYGYTF	TGCGCCAGCAGCTTGGGTTTCGGGGGAGGCTATGGCTACACCTTC
NA	NA	TRBJ1-3	TRBV30	CAWTSASGNTIYF	TGTGCCTGGACTTCAGCCTCTGGAAACACCATATATTTT
NA	NA	TRBJ1-1	TRBV6-1	CASNPARGLTEAFF	TGTGCCAGCAACCCAGCTCGGGGTTTGACTGAAGCTTTCTTT
NA	TRBD2	TRBJ2-3	TRBV4-1	CASSQGLGGGTDTQYF	TGCGCCAGCAGCCAAGGACTTGGGGGGGGGACAGATACGCAGTATTTT
NA	NA	TRBJ2-5	TRBV2	CASSPNTGTEETQYF	TGTGCCAGCAGTCCTAACACCGGGACGGAAGAGACCCAGTACTTC
NA	TRBD2	TRBJ2-7	TRBV6-5	CASSYSGLAAYEQYF	TGTGCCAGCAGTTACTCGGGACTAGCGGCCTACGAGCAGTACTTC
NA	NA	TRBJ1-5	TRBV2	CASSASRGDQPQHF	TGTGCCAGCAGTGCCTCTAGGGGCGATCAGCCCCAGCATTTT
NA	NA	TRBJ2-5	TRBV10-3	CAISEWAGQTKETQYF	TGTGCCATCAGTGAGTGGGCGGGACAGACGAAAGAGACCCAGTACTTC
NA	NA	TRBJ2-3	TRBV4-1	CASSLKTGDTQYF	TGCGCCAGCAGCCTAAAGACGGGTGATACGCAGTATTTT
few	TRBD1	TRBJ1-5	TRBV11-2	CASSSGQGRNQPQHF	TGTGCCAGCAGCTCAGGACAGGGCCGCAATCAGCCCCAGCATTTT
few	TRBD2	TRBJ2-1	TRBV2	CASSAFVSGSGDEQFF	TGTGCCAGCAGTGCGTTTGTTAGCGGGAGTGGGGATGAGCAGTTCTTC
once	TRBD2	TRBJ2-5	TRBV15	CATSRVWDYGETQYF	TGTGCCACCAGCAGGGTATGGGACTATGGTGAGACCCAGTACTTC
NA	TRBD2	TRBJ2-3	TRBV4-2	CASSLAGSGRRDTQYF	TGTGCCAGCAGCTTGGCCGGGAGCGGGAGGAGGGATACGCAGTATTTT
NA	NA	TRBJ2-1	TRBV9	CASSSRGDYYNEQFF	TGTGCCAGCAGCTCCCGGGGAGACTATTACAATGAGCAGTTCTTC
NA	TRBD1	TRBJ1-1	TRBV19	CASSSPQGAEAFF	TGTGCCAGTAGTTCCCCGCAGGGGGCTGAAGCTTTCTTT
NA	NA	TRBJ2-5	TRBV5-1	CASSLSHQETQYF	TGCGCCAGCAGCTTGTCACACCAAGAGACCCAGTACTTC
NA	NA	TRBJ1-3	TRBV5-1	CASSLAMDAGNTIYF	TGCGCCAGCAGCTTGGCGATGGATGCTGGAAACACCATATATTTT
NA	NA	TRBJ2-1	TRBV6-6	CASSYSTPRIYEQFF	TGTGCCAGCAGTTACTCGACCCCTAGAATATATGAGCAGTTCTTC
few	NA	TRBJ2-2	TRBV9	CASSTQYTGELFF	TGTGCCAGCAGCACACAGTACACCGGGGAGCTGTTTTTT
few	NA	TRBJ1-1	TRBV7-9	CASSQQGGAEAFF	TGTGCCAGCAGCCAACAGGGAGGGGCTGAAGCTTTCTTT
NA	NA	TRBJ2-1	TRBV18	CASSPYGSGNEQFF	TGTGCCAGCTCACCATATGGGTCCGGCAATGAGCAGTTCTTC
NA	TRBD2	TRBJ2-7	TRBV10-3	CAISPSGNYEQYF	TGTGCCATCAGTCCTAGCGGGAACTACGAGCAGTACTTC
NA	TRBD2	TRBJ2-1	TRBV28	CASSFTLAGGFNEQFF	TGTGCCAGCAGTTTCACCCTAGCGGGAGGGTTTAATGAGCAGTTCTTC
NA	NA	TRBJ1-6	TRBV2	CASSDEGTRYSPLHF	TGTGCCAGCAGTGATGAGGGGACGAGGTATTCACCCCTCCACTTT
NA	TRBD1	TRBJ2-7	TRBV2	CASSFQDRGYEQYF	TGTGCCAGCAGTTTTCAGGACAGGGGCTACGAGCAGTACTTC
NA	NA	TRBJ2-2	TRBV6-9	CASKSTDHTGELFF	TGTGCCAGCAAGAGCACGGACCATACCGGGGAGCTGTTTTTT
NA	NA	TRBJ2-2	TRBV15	CATSRDLSADTGELFF	TGTGCCACCAGCAGAGATCTTAGCGCCGACACCGGGGAGCTGTTTTTT
NA	NA	TRBJ2-1	TRBV6-1	CASSVDGSSYNEQFF	TGTGCCAGCAGTGTTGACGGGAGCTCCTACAATGAGCAGTTCTTC
NA	TRBD2	TRBJ2-1	TRBV7-2	CASSLSREAYNEQFF	TGTGCCAGCAGCTTGTCACGGGAGGCCTACAATGAGCAGTTCTTC
NA	NA	TRBJ2-7	TRBV10-3	CAISEPSIVQYF	TGTGCCATCAGTGAGCCCTCGATAGTGCAGTACTTC
NA	NA	TRBJ2-1	TRBV25-1	CASSELVAEHNEQFF	TGTGCCAGCAGTGAGTTGGTAGCGGAGCACAATGAGCAGTTCTTC
NA	TRBD1	TRBJ1-4	TRBV5-1	CASSFGGQGADEKLFF	TGCGCCAGCAGCTTCGGGGGTCAGGGGGCTGATGAAAAACTGTTTTTT
NA	TRBD1	TRBJ2-7	TRBV11-1	CASSSQGYEQYF	TGTGCCAGCAGCTCACAGGGGTACGAGCAGTACTTC
NA	NA	TRBJ2-3	TRBV4-1	CASSQGRMGGDEDTQYF	TGCGCCAGCAGCCAAGGAAGAATGGGGGGAGATGAAGATACGCAGTATTTT
NA	NA	TRBJ2-2	TRBV10-1	CASSATTGELFF	TGCGCCAGCAGTGCGACTACCGGGGAGCTGTTTTTT